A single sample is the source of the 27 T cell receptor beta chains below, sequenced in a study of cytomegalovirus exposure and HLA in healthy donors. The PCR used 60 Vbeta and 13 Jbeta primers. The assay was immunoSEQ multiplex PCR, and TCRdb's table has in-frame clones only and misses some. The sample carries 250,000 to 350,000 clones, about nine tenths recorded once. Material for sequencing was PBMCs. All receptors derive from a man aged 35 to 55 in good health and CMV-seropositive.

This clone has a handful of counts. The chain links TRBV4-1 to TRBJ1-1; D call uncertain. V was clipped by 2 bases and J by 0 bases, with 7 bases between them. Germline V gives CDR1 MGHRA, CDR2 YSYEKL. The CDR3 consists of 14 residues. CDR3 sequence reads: CASSQNTVNTEAFF. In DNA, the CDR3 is TGCGCCAGCAGCCAAAATACAGTGAACACTGAAGCTTTCTTT.

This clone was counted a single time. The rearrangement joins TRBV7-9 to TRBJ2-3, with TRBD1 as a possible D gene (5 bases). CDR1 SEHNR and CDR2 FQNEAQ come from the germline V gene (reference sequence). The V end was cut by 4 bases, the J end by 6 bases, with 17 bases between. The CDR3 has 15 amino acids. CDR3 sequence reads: CASSSPGLAGDTQYF. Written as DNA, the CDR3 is TGTGCCAGCAGCTCGCCGGGTCTCGCAGGGGATACGCAGTATTTT.

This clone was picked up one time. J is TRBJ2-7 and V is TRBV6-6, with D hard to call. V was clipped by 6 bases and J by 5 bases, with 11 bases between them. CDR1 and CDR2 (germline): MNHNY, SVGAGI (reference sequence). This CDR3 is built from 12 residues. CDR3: CASSLESNEQYF. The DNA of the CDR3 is TGTGCCAGCAGCCTCGAGTCGAACGAGCAGTACTTC.

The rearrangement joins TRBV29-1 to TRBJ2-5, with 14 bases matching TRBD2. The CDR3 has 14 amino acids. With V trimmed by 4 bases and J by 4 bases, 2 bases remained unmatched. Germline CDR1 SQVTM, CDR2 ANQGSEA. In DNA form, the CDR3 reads TGCAGCGTTGGGACTAGCGGGAGGCCAGAGACCCAGTACTTC. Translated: CSVGTSGRPETQYF.

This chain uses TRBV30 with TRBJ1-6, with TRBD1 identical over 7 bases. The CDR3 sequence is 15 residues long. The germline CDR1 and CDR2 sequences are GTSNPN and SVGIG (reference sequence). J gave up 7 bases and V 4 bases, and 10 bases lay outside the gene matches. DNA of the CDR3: TGTGCCTGGATGGGAACCGGGACAGAGAATTCACCCCTCCACTTT. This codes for CAWMGTGTENSPLHF.

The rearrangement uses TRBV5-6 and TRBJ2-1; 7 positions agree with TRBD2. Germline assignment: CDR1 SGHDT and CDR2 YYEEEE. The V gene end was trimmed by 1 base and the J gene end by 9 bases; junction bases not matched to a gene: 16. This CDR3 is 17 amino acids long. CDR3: CASSLPLLARGSGEQFF. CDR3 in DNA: TGTGCCAGCAGCTTGCCCTTACTAGCGAGGGGATCTGGTGAGCAGTTCTTC. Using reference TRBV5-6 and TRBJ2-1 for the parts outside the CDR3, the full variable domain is DAGVTQSPTHLIKTRGQQVTLRCSPKSGHDTVSWYQQALGQGPQFIFQYYEEEERQRGNFPDRFSGHQFPNYSSELNVNALLLGDSALYLCASSLPLLARGSGEQFFGPGTRLTVL.

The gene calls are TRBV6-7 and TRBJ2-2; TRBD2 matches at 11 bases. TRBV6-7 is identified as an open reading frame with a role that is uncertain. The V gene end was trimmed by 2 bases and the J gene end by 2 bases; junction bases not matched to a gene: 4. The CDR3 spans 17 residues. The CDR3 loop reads CASSYEGLADNTGELFF. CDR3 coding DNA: TGTGCCAGCAGTTACGAGGGACTAGCGGACAACACCGGGGAGCTGTTTTTT.

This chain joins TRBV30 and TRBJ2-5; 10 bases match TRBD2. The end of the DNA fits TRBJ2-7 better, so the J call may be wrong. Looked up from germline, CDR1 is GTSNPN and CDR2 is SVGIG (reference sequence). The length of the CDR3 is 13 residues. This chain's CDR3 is CAWQLAGPNEQYF. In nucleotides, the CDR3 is TGTGCCTGGCAACTAGCGGGACCAAACGAGCAGTACTTC.

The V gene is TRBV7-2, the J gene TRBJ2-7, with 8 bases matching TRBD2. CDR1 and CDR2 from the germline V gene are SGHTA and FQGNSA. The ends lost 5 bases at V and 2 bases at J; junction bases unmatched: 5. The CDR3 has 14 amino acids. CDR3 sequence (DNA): TGTGCCAGCAGCCCCGGGACTAGTACCTACGAGCAGTACTTC. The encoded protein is CASSPGTSTYEQYF.

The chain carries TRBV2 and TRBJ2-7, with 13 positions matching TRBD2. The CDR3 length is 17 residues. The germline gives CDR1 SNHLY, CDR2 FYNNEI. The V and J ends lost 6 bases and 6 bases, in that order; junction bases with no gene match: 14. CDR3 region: CASSATVGLAGEGEQYF. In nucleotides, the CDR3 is TGTGCCAGCAGCGCAACGGTTGGACTAGCGGGAGAGGGCGAGCAGTACTTC.

CDR3 coding DNA: TGCGCCAGCGGCGGTAGCAGGAGGAGTGAGCAGTTCTTC. Protein: CASGGSRRSEQFF. The chain links TRBV5-1 to TRBJ2-1, with a possible D match to TRBD2 (5 bases). CDR3 length equals 13 residues. The germline CDR1 and CDR2 sequences are SGHRS and YFSETQ. Trimming pared 7 bases from V and 9 bases from J, leaving 17 bases between.

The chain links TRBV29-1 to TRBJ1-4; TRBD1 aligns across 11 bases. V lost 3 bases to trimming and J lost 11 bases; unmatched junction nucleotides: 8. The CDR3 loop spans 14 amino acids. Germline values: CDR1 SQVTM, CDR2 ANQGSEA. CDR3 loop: CSVDPIGTGGKLFF. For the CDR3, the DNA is TGCAGCGTTGACCCGATCGGGACAGGGGGGAAACTGTTTTTT.

The chain's CDR3 is CASTSLAGGPGEQYF. The CDR3 DNA follows: TGTGCCAGCACTTCACTAGCGGGAGGGCCAGGGGAGCAGTACTTC. The rearrangement joins TRBV2 to TRBJ2-7, with 13 positions matching TRBD2. The CDR3 has 15 amino acids. The J segment lost 7 bases and the V segment lost 7 bases, leaving 10 bases of the junction unmatched. Germline values: CDR1 SNHLY, CDR2 FYNNEI.

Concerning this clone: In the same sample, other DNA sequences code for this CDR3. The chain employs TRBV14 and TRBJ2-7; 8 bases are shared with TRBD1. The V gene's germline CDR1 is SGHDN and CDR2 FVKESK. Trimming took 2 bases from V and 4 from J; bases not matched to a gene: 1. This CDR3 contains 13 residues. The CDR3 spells CASSQNRGYEQYF. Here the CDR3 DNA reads TGTGCCAGCAGCCAAAACAGGGGGTACGAGCAGTACTTC.

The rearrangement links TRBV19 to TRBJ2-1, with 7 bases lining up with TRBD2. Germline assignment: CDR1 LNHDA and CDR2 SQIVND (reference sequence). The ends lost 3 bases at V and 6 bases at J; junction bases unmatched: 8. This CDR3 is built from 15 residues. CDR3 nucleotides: TGTGCCAGTAGTATGGCCAGCGGGAACCTCAATGAGCAGTTCTTC. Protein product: CASSMASGNLNEQFF.

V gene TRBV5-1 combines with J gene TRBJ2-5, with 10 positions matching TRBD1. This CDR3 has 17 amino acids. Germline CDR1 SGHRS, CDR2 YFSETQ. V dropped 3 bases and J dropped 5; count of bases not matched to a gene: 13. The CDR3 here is CASSSSGQGSSVETQYF. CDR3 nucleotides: TGCGCCAGCAGCTCTTCGGGACAGGGGAGTTCGGTGGAGACCCAGTACTTC.

As DNA, the CDR3 is TGTGCCATCAAGGCACAGGGACAGTCGGCCGATACGCAGTATTTT. Protein sequence: CAIKAQGQSADTQYF. The chain couples TRBV10-3 to TRBJ2-3, with 7 nucleotides matching TRBD1. Germline V gene sequence: CDR1 ENHRY, CDR2 SYGVKD. CDR3 length: 15 amino acids. V shed 7 bases, J shed 6 bases, and the junction held 13 bases outside the gene matches.

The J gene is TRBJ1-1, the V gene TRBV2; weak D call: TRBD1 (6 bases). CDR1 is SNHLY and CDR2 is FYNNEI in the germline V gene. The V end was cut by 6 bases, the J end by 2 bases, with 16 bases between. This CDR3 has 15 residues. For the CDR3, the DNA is TGTGCCAGCAGGAGTTGGGGGACACAAAACACTGAAGCTTTCTTT. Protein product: CASRSWGTQNTEAFF.

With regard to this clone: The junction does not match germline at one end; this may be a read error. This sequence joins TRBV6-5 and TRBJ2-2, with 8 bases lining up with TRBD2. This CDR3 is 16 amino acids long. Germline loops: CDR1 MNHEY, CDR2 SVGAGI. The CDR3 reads CASTYAGLVNTGELFF. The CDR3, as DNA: TGTGCCAGCACTTACGCGGGACTAGTGAACACCGGGGAGCTGTTTTTT.

The CDR3 bases are TGTGCCAGTAGTATTCAGGGGCCCGGGGACCCGAGGTACTTC. Translated, it gives CASSIQGPGDPRYF. The chain combines TRBV19 with TRBJ2-5, with D tentatively TRBD1 (6 bases). Trimming stripped 3 bases from V and 13 bases from J, with 21 bases between. The CDR3 extends over 14 amino acids. CDR1 LNHDA and CDR2 SQIVND come from the germline V gene (reference sequence).

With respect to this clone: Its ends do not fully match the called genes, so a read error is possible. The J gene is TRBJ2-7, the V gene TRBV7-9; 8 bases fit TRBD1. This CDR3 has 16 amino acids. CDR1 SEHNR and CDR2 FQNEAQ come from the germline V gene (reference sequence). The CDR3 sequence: CSSSLGRMTGAYEQYF. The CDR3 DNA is TGTTCCAGCAGCCTAGGGAGGATGACAGGGGCCTACGAGCAGTACTTC. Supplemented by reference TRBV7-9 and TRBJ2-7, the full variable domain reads DTGVSQNPRHKITKRGQNVTFRCDPISEHNRLYWYRQTLGQGPEFLTYFQNEAQLEKSRLLSDRFSAERPKGSFSTLEIQRTEQGDSAMYLCSSSLGRMTGAYEQYFGPGTRLTVT.

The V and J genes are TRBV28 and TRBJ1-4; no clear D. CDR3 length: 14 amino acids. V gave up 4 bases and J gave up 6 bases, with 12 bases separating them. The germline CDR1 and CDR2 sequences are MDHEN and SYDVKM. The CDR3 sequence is CASSSTGGHEKLFF. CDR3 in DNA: TGTGCCAGCAGTTCGACCGGCGGTCATGAAAAACTGTTTTTT.

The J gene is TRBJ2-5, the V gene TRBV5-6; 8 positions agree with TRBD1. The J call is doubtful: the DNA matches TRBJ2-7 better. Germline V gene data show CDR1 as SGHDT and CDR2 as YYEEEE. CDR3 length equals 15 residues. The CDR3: CASIPAGGTPYEQYF. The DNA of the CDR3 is TGTGCCAGCATCCCTGCAGGGGGCACCCCCTACGAGCAGTACTTC.

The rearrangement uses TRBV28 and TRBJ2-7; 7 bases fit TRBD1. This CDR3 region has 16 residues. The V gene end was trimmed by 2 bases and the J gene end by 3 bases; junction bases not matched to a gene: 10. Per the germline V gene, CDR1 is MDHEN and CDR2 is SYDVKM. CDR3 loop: CASSLRGGAGVYEQYF. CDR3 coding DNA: TGTGCCAGCAGTTTACGAGGGGGCGCTGGGGTCTACGAGCAGTACTTC.

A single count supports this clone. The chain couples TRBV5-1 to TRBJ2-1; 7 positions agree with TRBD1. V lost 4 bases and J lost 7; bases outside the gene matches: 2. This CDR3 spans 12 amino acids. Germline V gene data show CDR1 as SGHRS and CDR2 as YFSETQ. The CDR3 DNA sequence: TGCGCCAGCAGCCCGGGACAGAATGAGCAGTTCTTC. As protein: CASSPGQNEQFF.

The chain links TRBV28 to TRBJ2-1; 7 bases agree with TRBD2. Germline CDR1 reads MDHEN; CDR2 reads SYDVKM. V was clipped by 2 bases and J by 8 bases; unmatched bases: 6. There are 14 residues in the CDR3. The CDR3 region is CASSLAGERDEQFF. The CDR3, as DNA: TGTGCCAGCAGTTTAGCGGGAGAGAGGGATGAGCAGTTCTTC.

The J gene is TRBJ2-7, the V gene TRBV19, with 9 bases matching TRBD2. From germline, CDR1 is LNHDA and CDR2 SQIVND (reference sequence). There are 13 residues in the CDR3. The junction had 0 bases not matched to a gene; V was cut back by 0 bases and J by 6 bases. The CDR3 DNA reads TGTGCCAGTAGTATAGATAGCGGGGGCGAGCAGTACTTC. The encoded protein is CASSIDSGGEQYF.